A selection of T cell receptor beta chains follows, all from one sample in a study of patients and donors after allogeneic stem cell transplantation. TCRdb re-derived calls from the RT-PCR reads in MiXCR, one entry per CDR3 protein. This sample has some 880,000 distinct CDR3 sequences; 18% occur once, and the top ten carry roughly 6%. The sample was blood, either unsorted or a sorted T cell fraction (not recorded which). The receptors were sampled from a human donor who was either an allogeneic HSCT recipient or a stem cell or donor lymphocyte infusion donor (not recorded which). It is not recorded whose cells these are; they may come from a transplant donor. The CDR3 runs from the conserved cysteine through the conserved F or W. The D gene is left open where the match is weak. Rows give clone size only sometimes, using once, few, many, or a class for an expanded clone.

D gene: .
J gene: TRBJ2-1
clone size: .
V gene: TRBV5-1
CDR3 DNA: TGCGCCAGCAGCCCGGAGGTCCAGCCCGGCGATGAGCAGTTCTTC
CDR3 protein: CASSPEVQPGDEQFF

D gene: .
J gene: TRBJ2-1
clone size: .
V gene: TRBV28
CDR3 DNA: TGTGCCAGCAGTTTAATGGGGCGGGATGAGCAGTTCTTC
CDR3 protein: CASSLMGRDEQFF

D gene: TRBD1
J gene: TRBJ1-2
clone size: .
V gene: TRBV7-2
CDR3 DNA: TGTGCCAGCAGCACCCAGACAGGGGTTGGCTATGGCTACACCTTC
CDR3 protein: CASSTQTGVGYGYTF

D gene: .
J gene: TRBJ2-5
clone size: many
V gene: TRBV7-2
CDR3 DNA: TGTGCCAGCAGGCTAGTGGGGACACAGACCCAGTACTTC
CDR3 protein: CASRLVGTQTQYF

D gene: .
J gene: TRBJ2-7
clone size: .
V gene: TRBV4-1
CDR3 DNA: TGCGCCAGCAGCCAAAAGATACGGATAATCGGGTCCTCCTACGAGCAGTACTTC
CDR3 protein: CASSQKIRIIGSSYEQYF

D gene: TRBD1
J gene: TRBJ2-3
clone size: few
V gene: TRBV6-1
CDR3 DNA: TGTGCCACCCACAGGGGTGACACAGATACGCAGTATTTT
CDR3 protein: CATHRGDTDTQYF

D gene: .
J gene: TRBJ1-1
clone size: few
V gene: TRBV12-3/TRBV12-4
CDR3 DNA: TGTGCCAGCAGTTTTTGGGGGGGGCAGAACACTGAAGCTTTCTTT
CDR3 protein: CASSFWGGQNTEAFF

D gene: TRBD2
J gene: TRBJ2-1
clone size: few
V gene: TRBV20-1
CDR3 DNA: TGCAGTGCTGCCCCGTGGGAGCGGGGGACCTTCAATGAGCAGTTCTTC
CDR3 protein: CSAAPWERGTFNEQFF

D gene: .
J gene: TRBJ2-5
clone size: .
V gene: TRBV7-2
CDR3 DNA: TGTGCCAGCAGCTTAGGTACCCAAAAGGCCCAGTACTTC
CDR3 protein: CASSLGTQKAQYF

D gene: .
J gene: TRBJ2-2
clone size: .
V gene: TRBV7-9
CDR3 DNA: TGTGCCAGCAGCTATGGTGCGGGTACCGGGGAGCTGTTTTTT
CDR3 protein: CASSYGAGTGELFF

D gene: TRBD2
J gene: TRBJ2-1
clone size: few
V gene: TRBV20-1
CDR3 DNA: TGCAGTGCTAGTCCCTCGGCGGGAGCCTACAATGAGCAGTTCTTC
CDR3 protein: CSASPSAGAYNEQFF

D gene: .
J gene: TRBJ2-5
clone size: .
V gene: TRBV9
CDR3 DNA: TGTGCCAGCAGCGACGGTGACAGAAGCGTGACCCAGTACTTC
CDR3 protein: CASSDGDRSVTQYF

D gene: .
J gene: TRBJ2-5
clone size: few
V gene: TRBV4-3
CDR3 DNA: TGCGCCAGCAGCCAAACCCGGGACTTGGAGACCCAGTACTTC
CDR3 protein: CASSQTRDLETQYF

D gene: .
J gene: TRBJ2-3
clone size: .
V gene: TRBV21-1
CDR3 DNA: TGTGCCAGCAGCCTTGGGGACAATCCAGATACGCAGTATTTT
CDR3 protein: CASSLGDNPDTQYF

D gene: .
J gene: TRBJ2-3
clone size: .
V gene: TRBV7-3
CDR3 DNA: TGTGCCAGCAGCGAACCCCCATTGGGTACGCAGTATTTT
CDR3 protein: CASSEPPLGTQYF

D gene: TRBD1
J gene: TRBJ1-2
clone size: .
V gene: TRBV6-1
CDR3 DNA: TGTGCCAGCAGCCCCACAGGGGCACGGCGCTATGGCTACACCTTC
CDR3 protein: CASSPTGARRYGYTF

D gene: TRBD1
J gene: TRBJ1-1
clone size: .
V gene: TRBV6-1
CDR3 DNA: TGTGCCAGCAGTGAAGTTAGGGGACAGGGGAGCACTGAAGCTTTCTTT
CDR3 protein: CASSEVRGQGSTEAFF

D gene: TRBD2
J gene: TRBJ2-1
clone size: .
V gene: TRBV11-2
CDR3 DNA: TGTGCCAGCAGCTTAGGAACTAGCGGGGGGGTATACAATGAGCAGTTCTTC
CDR3 protein: CASSLGTSGGVYNEQFF

D gene: TRBD1
J gene: TRBJ1-1
clone size: .
V gene: TRBV6-1
CDR3 DNA: TGTGCCAGCAGACCGGACAGGGGGCGGTCTGAAGCTTTCTTT
CDR3 protein: CASRPDRGRSEAFF

D gene: .
J gene: TRBJ1-6
clone size: many
V gene: TRBV27
CDR3 DNA: TGTGCCAGCAGTTTAGGCGGAGATAATTCACCCCTCCACTTT
CDR3 protein: CASSLGGDNSPLHF

D gene: .
J gene: TRBJ2-7
clone size: .
V gene: TRBV28
CDR3 DNA: TGTGCCAGCAGTTTAGGGCGAGGCAGGACGATCACCTACGAGCAGTACTTC
CDR3 protein: CASSLGRGRTITYEQYF

D gene: TRBD1
J gene: TRBJ1-2
clone size: few
V gene: TRBV24-1
CDR3 DNA: TGTGCCACCAGTGATTCCCGGACAGGGACTAACTATGGCTACACCTTC
CDR3 protein: CATSDSRTGTNYGYTF

D gene: .
J gene: TRBJ1-1
clone size: many
V gene: TRBV5-1
CDR3 DNA: TGCGCCAGCAGCGATTCCGGACTGTTAAACACTGAAGCTTTCTTT
CDR3 protein: CASSDSGLLNTEAFF

D gene: TRBD1
J gene: TRBJ1-4
clone size: few
V gene: TRBV20-1
CDR3 DNA: TGCAGTGCTAGGGACACCGGACAGGGGCTCAAACTGTTTTTT
CDR3 protein: CSARDTGQGLKLFF

D gene: .
J gene: TRBJ2-5
clone size: .
V gene: TRBV12-3/TRBV12-4
CDR3 DNA: TGTGCCAGCAGTCCCCAAGGGCGGATCCAAGAGACCCAGTACTTC
CDR3 protein: CASSPQGRIQETQYF

D gene: .
J gene: TRBJ1-2
clone size: many
V gene: TRBV25-1
CDR3 DNA: TGTGCCAGCGTCCCTCCCGGGCAGGTCTATGGCTACACCTTC
CDR3 protein: CASVPPGQVYGYTF

D gene: TRBD1
J gene: TRBJ1-1
clone size: few
V gene: TRBV5-1
CDR3 DNA: TGCGCCAGCAGCCAACAGGGGGAGGCTGAAGCTTTCTTT
CDR3 protein: CASSQQGEAEAFF

D gene: TRBD2
J gene: TRBJ2-1
clone size: medium-sized
V gene: TRBV7-3
CDR3 DNA: TGTGCCACCCTCCGGGACTATTACAATGAGCAGTTCTTC
CDR3 protein: CATLRDYYNEQFF

D gene: .
J gene: TRBJ2-7
clone size: few
V gene: TRBV5-1
CDR3 DNA: TGCGCCAGCAGCTGGGAGAGAGCTTACGAGCAGTACTTC
CDR3 protein: CASSWERAYEQYF

D gene: .
J gene: TRBJ1-1
clone size: many
V gene: TRBV12-3/TRBV12-4
CDR3 DNA: TGTGCCAGCAGTTGGGGACGGCGATCTACTGAAGCTTTCTTT
CDR3 protein: CASSWGRRSTEAFF

D gene: TRBD1
J gene: TRBJ2-1
clone size: many
V gene: TRBV12-3/TRBV12-4
CDR3 DNA: TGTGCCAGCAGTATGGAGACAGGGGGCGCGAATGAGCAGTTCTTC
CDR3 protein: CASSMETGGANEQFF

D gene: TRBD1
J gene: TRBJ2-7
clone size: .
V gene: TRBV7-9
CDR3 DNA: TGTGCCAGCAGCTTACTTCCGGGACAGGGGACTAACTACGAGCAGTACTTC
CDR3 protein: CASSLLPGQGTNYEQYF

D gene: .
J gene: TRBJ2-3
clone size: .
V gene: TRBV6-1
CDR3 DNA: TGTGCCAGCAGAATACAGGTTAGCACAGATACGCAGTATTTT
CDR3 protein: CASRIQVSTDTQYF

D gene: TRBD1
J gene: TRBJ1-1
clone size: .
V gene: TRBV11-2
CDR3 DNA: TGTGCCAGCAGCCCCTGGGCAGGGGGGAACACTGAAGCTTTCTTT
CDR3 protein: CASSPWAGGNTEAFF

D gene: .
J gene: TRBJ2-3
clone size: .
V gene: TRBV12-3/TRBV12-4
CDR3 DNA: TGTGCCAGCAGCCACACTCCCTATCGGCAGTATTTT
CDR3 protein: CASSHTPYRQYF

D gene: .
J gene: TRBJ2-3
clone size: few
V gene: TRBV6-1
CDR3 DNA: TGTGCCAGCAGCGCAGGAGCGGGTTCTGATACGCAGTATTTT
CDR3 protein: CASSAGAGSDTQYF

D gene: TRBD2
J gene: TRBJ2-5
clone size: .
V gene: TRBV7-2
CDR3 DNA: TGTGCCAGCAGCTTAGGAGTAGGCGGGGGTAAACAAGAGACCCAGTACTTC
CDR3 protein: CASSLGVGGGKQETQYF

D gene: .
J gene: TRBJ1-4
clone size: .
V gene: TRBV5-1
CDR3 DNA: TGCGCCAGCAGCCCCCTAGGGACGCCAACTAATGAAAAACTGTTTTTT
CDR3 protein: CASSPLGTPTNEKLFF

D gene: .
J gene: TRBJ1-5
clone size: many
V gene: TRBV24-1
CDR3 DNA: TGTGCCACCAGTGATTTGGATAGCAATCAGCCCCAGCATTTT
CDR3 protein: CATSDLDSNQPQHF